A single sample is the source of the 21 T cell receptor beta chains below, sequenced in a study of spatial heterogeneity in lung cancer. TCRdb re-analysed the 5' RACE reads in MiXCR, keeping a single row per CDR3 protein. The sample has about 16,000 distinct CDR3 sequences, approximately 6% seen once. Time point noted: blood at routine non-recurrence follow-up after resection. Here the sequenced sample was PBMCs, taken at follow-up. These receptors came from a male donor with early-stage non-small cell lung cancer.

This clonotype was counted many times. The chain is built from TRBV4-3 and TRBJ2-1; 7 bases are shared with TRBD2. V gave up 0 bases and J gave up 4 bases; unmatched junction bases: 6. CDR1 and CDR2 from the germline V gene are LGHNA and YSLEER. CDR3 length: 16 amino acids. The CDR3 DNA reads as TGCGCCAGCAGCCAAGAAGGCGGGAGCGGGTACAATGAGCAGTTCTTC. Protein sequence: CASSQEGGSGYNEQFF.

Many counts were recorded for this clonotype. The rearrangement links TRBV28 to TRBJ2-7; 10 bases agree with TRBD1. This CDR3 is 12 amino acids long. J lost 6 bases, V lost 6 bases, and 2 bases had no gene match. Per germline, CDR1 MDHEN and CDR2 SYDVKM. In nucleotides, the CDR3 is TGTGCCAGCAGGACAGGGGGCTCCGAGCAGTACTTC. Its translation is CASRTGGSEQYF.

This clonotype was picked up many times. The chain carries TRBV27 and TRBJ2-1; D possibly corresponds to TRBD2 (6 bases). The CDR3 loop spans 15 amino acids. Germline loops: CDR1 MNHEY, CDR2 SMNVEV (reference sequence). V lost 3 bases and J 2 bases, leaving 11 bases between the germline ends. The CDR3, as DNA: TGTGCCAGCAGTTTTCAGCGGGCAACCTACAATGAGCAGTTCTTC. Protein sequence: CASSFQRATYNEQFF.

This clonotype was observed many times. This sequence joins TRBV19 and TRBJ2-1; TRBD2 might be the D (6 bases). CDR1 LNHDA and CDR2 SQIVND come from the germline V gene (reference sequence). The CDR3 has 14 residues. V was shortened by 3 bases and J by 9 bases, with 15 bases between the two germline ends. The CDR3 DNA sequence: TGTGCCAGTAGTATGTCACTAGCCAGCCTTGAGCAGTTCTTC. Translated: CASSMSLASLEQFF.

This clonotype was recorded many times. The chain is built from TRBV3-1 and TRBJ2-1; 10 positions match TRBD2. The CDR3 is 13 amino acids. J lost 12 bases, V lost 4 bases, and 6 bases had no gene match. Germline values: CDR1 LGHDT, CDR2 YNNKEL (reference sequence). CDR3 sequence reads: CASSPGLASGQFF. CDR3 bases: TGTGCCAGCAGCCCGGGACTAGCGTCGGGGCAGTTCTTC.

The rearrangement joins TRBV20-1 to TRBJ2-7, with TRBD2 matching 10 bases. The V gene's germline CDR1 is DFQATT and CDR2 SNEGSKA (reference sequence). This CDR3 contains 15 residues. Germline trimming cut 0 bases from V and 3 bases from J; bases unmatched to any gene: 5. The CDR3 spells CSARDWASGSYEQYF. In nucleotides, the CDR3 is TGCAGTGCTAGAGATTGGGCTAGCGGGAGCTACGAGCAGTACTTC.

This clonotype was recorded at least ten times. This rearrangement joins TRBV4-1 to TRBJ1-5; tentatively, D is TRBD1 (6 bases). Deletions cut 4 bases from V and 2 bases from J, with 15 bases between. CDR1 MGHRA and CDR2 YSYEKL come from the germline V gene. The CDR3 has 16 residues. The CDR3 is CASSLSAQGGNQPQHF. CDR3 nucleotide sequence: TGCGCCAGCAGCCTTTCGGCACAGGGTGGCAATCAGCCCCAGCATTTT.

At least ten counts were recorded for this clonotype. The rearrangement links TRBV5-4 to TRBJ2-1; the match to TRBD2 covers 16 bases. V shed 4 bases and J 9 bases; nucleotides not matched to a gene: 4. The CDR3 contains 15 residues. Germline V gene data show CDR1 as SGHNT and CDR2 as YYREEE (reference sequence). The CDR3 coding sequence is TGTGCCAGCAGCCCGGGACTAGCGGGAGGGGGTGAGCAGTTCTTC. This gives the protein CASSPGLAGGGEQFF.

As regards this clonotype: A much larger clone differs from this one at a single base, so this may be a read error. This chain joins TRBV5-1 and TRBJ2-5; 9 bases agree with TRBD1. Germline V lookup: CDR1 SGHRS, CDR2 YFSETQ. The CDR3 spans 13 residues. V trimming: 4 bases; J trimming: 3 bases; junction bases outside the gene matches: 1. The CDR3 nucleotides are TGCGCCAGCAGCCGGGACAGGGAAGAGACCCAGTACTTC. Translated: CASSRDREETQYF.

In its sample, this clonotype was seen many times. The chain links TRBV7-9 to TRBJ2-7; D is unclear. Germline CDR1 and CDR2: SEHNR and FQNEAQ (reference sequence). Trimming took off 5 bases at V and 5 bases at J, with 7 bases between the two ends. There are 11 residues in the CDR3. The CDR3 loop is CASSIRNEQYF. In DNA form, the CDR3 reads TGTGCCAGCAGCATTAGGAACGAGCAGTACTTC.

There are many counts of this clonotype. The rearrangement links TRBV30 to TRBJ2-7; no firm D call. Germline loops: CDR1 GTSNPN, CDR2 SVGIG (reference sequence). Between the trimmed V and J ends, which lost 1 base and 3 bases, there was a span of 7 bases. The CDR3 has 12 residues. CDR3 in amino acids: CAWSGQIYEQYF. CDR3 sequence (DNA): TGTGCCTGGAGTGGGCAGATCTACGAGCAGTACTTC.

This clonotype was counted many times. The chain has TRBV7-8 and TRBJ2-7, with D possibly being TRBD1 (6 bases). Germline CDR1 is SGHVS and CDR2 is FQNEAQ. Trimming stripped 4 bases from V and 7 bases from J, with 14 bases between. The CDR3 has 13 residues. CDR3 sequence (DNA): TGTGCCAGCAGCTACCGGACAGCTAGGGAGCAGTACTTC. Residues: CASSYRTAREQYF.

This clonotype was observed at least ten times. V gene TRBV5-1 combines with J gene TRBJ2-5; D possibly uses TRBD1 or TRBD2 (6 bases each). Trimming stripped 2 bases from V and 1 base from J, with 12 bases between. The CDR3 totals 15 residues. Looked up from germline, CDR1 is SGHRS and CDR2 is YFSETQ. DNA for the CDR3: TGCGCCAGCAGCTTCGCCCCGGGGGCCCAAGAGACCCAGTACTTC. Translated, it gives CASSFAPGAQETQYF.

This clonotype was recorded at least ten times. J is TRBJ2-1 and V is TRBV12-3 or TRBV12-4; 9 bases agree with TRBD2. The CDR3 is 14 amino acids. The V segment lost 8 bases and the J segment 8 bases; nucleotides outside the gene matches: 10. The CDR3: CASCRTSDLHEQFF. For the CDR3, the DNA is TGTGCCAGCTGCAGGACTAGCGACCTCCATGAGCAGTTCTTC.

This clonotype was seen many times. V gene TRBV20-1 combines with J gene TRBJ2-7, with unresolved D. Germline V CDR1 and CDR2: DFQATT, SNEGSKA (reference sequence). V was pared by 1 base and J by 6 bases, with 13 bases between. The CDR3 runs to 13 residues. The CDR3 region is CSARGVLDREQYF. The DNA of the CDR3 is TGCAGTGCTAGAGGCGTTTTAGATCGCGAGCAGTACTTC.

This clonotype was detected ten times or more. The V and J genes are TRBV19 and TRBJ2-2; 7 positions match TRBD1. This CDR3 has 15 amino acids. V lost 8 bases and J lost 2; bases outside the gene matches: 8. CDR1 is LNHDA, CDR2 SQIVND, per germline (reference sequence). The CDR3, as DNA: TGTGCCAGTTCGAGACAGGGTTTCAACACCGGGGAGCTGTTTTTT. Translated, it gives CASSRQGFNTGELFF.

Many counts were recorded for this clonotype. The chain combines TRBV12-3 or TRBV12-4 with TRBJ2-1; no definite D call. The ends were cut back, 5 bases at V and 4 bases at J, with 21 bases in the middle. This CDR3 is built from 17 residues. CDR3 in DNA: TGTGCCAGCAGTCCCCTCGGGCGGTCAGAAGGTTACAATGAGCAGTTCTTC. This codes for CASSPLGRSEGYNEQFF.

This clonotype came up a few times. As DNA, the CDR3 is TGTGCCAGCAGCCCAGACCTATTCCAAGAGACCCAGTACTTC. Translated, it gives CASSPDLFQETQYF. The genes are TRBV7-9 and TRBJ2-5; no definite D call. V was clipped by 5 bases and J by 1 base, with 11 bases between them. This CDR3 is built from 14 residues. Germline CDR1 SEHNR, CDR2 FQNEAQ (reference sequence). The whole variable domain, filled in from reference TRBV7-9 and TRBJ2-5, reads DTGVSQNPRHKITKRGQNVTFRCDPISEHNRLYWYRQTLGQGPEFLTYFQNEAQLEKSRLLSDRFSAERPKGSFSTLEIQRTEQGDSAMYLCASSPDLFQETQYFGPGTRLLVL.

This clonotype was detected a few times. V gene TRBV20-1 combines with J gene TRBJ2-7; D gene unclear. The V and J ends lost 0 bases and 3 bases respectively, with 9 bases between them. The CDR3 runs 13 residues. Germline loops: CDR1 DFQATT, CDR2 SNEGSKA (reference sequence). As DNA, the CDR3 is TGCAGTGCTAGAGATTATCGAGTCTACGAGCAGTACTTC. It translates to CSARDYRVYEQYF.

In its sample, this clonotype was seen many times. The chain combines TRBV11-2 with TRBJ2-7, with a weak D call TRBD1 (5 bases). CDR1 is SGHAT, CDR2 FQNNGV, per germline. CDR3 size: 17 residues. V was shortened by 5 bases and J by 6 bases, with 26 bases between the two germline ends. This CDR3 is CASSHGSWGFLISEQYF. In DNA form, the CDR3 reads TGTGCCAGCAGCCACGGAAGTTGGGGCTTTTTGATCTCCGAGCAGTACTTC. Filled out from reference TRBV11-2 and TRBJ2-7, the complete variable domain reads EAGVAQSPRYKIIEKRQSVAFWCNPISGHATLYWYQQILGQGPKLLIQFQNNGVVDDSQLPKDRFSAERLKGVDSTLKIQPAKLEDSAVYLCASSHGSWGFLISEQYFGPGTRLTVT.

This clonotype has ten or more counts. The chain recombines TRBV20-1 with TRBJ1-6; D is undetermined. The CDR3 loop spans 11 amino acids. The V and J ends lost 4 bases and 5 bases respectively, with 3 bases between them. Per germline, CDR1 DFQATT and CDR2 SNEGSKA (reference sequence). DNA for the CDR3: TGCAGTGCTATTAATAATTCACCCCTCCACTTT. Amino acids: CSAINNSPLHF.